This is a list of T cell receptor beta chains from one sample in a study of lung T cells in sarcoidosis with Löfgren's syndrome. TCRdb redid the calling of the reads with MiXCR, one entry per CDR3 protein. Among 15,000 to 25,000 distinct CDR3 sequences listed, 20% to 25% were seen once. The source material was CD4+ T cells from bronchoalveolar lavage. The receptor set was obtained from a human donor with sarcoidosis (Löfgren's syndrome or another form), or a control subject (not recorded which). The conserved cysteine and the conserved F or W are not part of the CDR3 here. The order of the fields is CDR3 length, V gene, J gene, CDR3 protein.

length: 14; V: TRBV6-1; J: TRBJ2-5; CDR3: ASRESIGLSGETQY
length: 9; V: TRBV14; J: TRBJ2-5; CDR3: ASSRGETQY
length: 13; V: TRBV7-9; J: TRBJ2-1; CDR3: ASSLGGTTYNEQF
length: 16; V: TRBV4-2; J: TRBJ2-1; CDR3: ASSQVFRISPTYNEQF
length: 10; V: TRBV27; J: TRBJ1-5; CDR3: ASSLVGQPRH
length: 13; V: TRBV6-2/TRBV6-3; J: TRBJ2-1; CDR3: ASSRLATIGNEQF
length: 11; V: TRBV28; J: TRBJ2-1; CDR3: ASSLGPANEQF
length: 13; V: TRBV18; J: TRBJ2-7; CDR3: ASSPVAGRLYEQY
length: 11; V: TRBV7-3; J: TRBJ2-2; CDR3: ASRQENTGELF
length: 11; V: TRBV12-3/TRBV12-4; J: TRBJ2-5; CDR3: ASTTLGGETQY
length: 10; V: TRBV6-1; J: TRBJ2-7; CDR3: ASSSGRYEQY
length: 13; V: TRBV9; J: TRBJ1-2; CDR3: ASSVAGDQYFGYT
length: 14; V: TRBV5-6; J: TRBJ2-3; CDR3: ASSLTSGSITDTRY
length: 14; V: TRBV12-3/TRBV12-4; J: TRBJ2-1; CDR3: ASSSRVAGGANEQF
length: 12; V: TRBV20-1; J: TRBJ1-1; CDR3: SARKQGAVTEAF
length: 10; V: TRBV11-3; J: TRBJ2-3; CDR3: ASSLGRDTQY
length: 10; V: TRBV7-2; J: TRBJ2-5; CDR3: ASSLGLETQY
length: 15; V: TRBV7-9; J: TRBJ2-7; CDR3: ASSASPFGTDSYEQY
length: 10; V: TRBV29-1; J: TRBJ2-7; CDR3: SVDGPGGEQY
length: 12; V: TRBV20-1; J: TRBJ2-5; CDR3: SARWGGGEETQY
length: 9; V: TRBV10-3; J: TRBJ2-7; CDR3: AIRISYEQY
length: 15; V: TRBV15; J: TRBJ2-1; CDR3: ATSRQLAGGPGNEQF
length: 12; V: TRBV10-3; J: TRBJ2-7; CDR3: AIKIAGNSYERY
length: 10; V: TRBV5-1; J: TRBJ2-1; CDR3: ASSLERNEQF
length: 10; V: TRBV7-2; J: TRBJ2-3; CDR3: ASSPGVDTQY
length: 15; V: TRBV7-2; J: TRBJ2-1; CDR3: AGSLVGFGASYNEQF
length: 10; V: TRBV28; J: TRBJ1-1; CDR3: ASRVGGYEAF
length: 12; V: TRBV7-2; J: TRBJ2-7; CDR3: ASSLDRGGSEQY
length: 16; V: TRBV11-3; J: TRBJ2-1; CDR3: ASSPGDYYSSSYNEQF
length: 13; V: TRBV3-1; J: TRBJ2-7; CDR3: ASSRTGTRHYEQY
length: 10; V: TRBV3-1; J: TRBJ1-5; CDR3: ASSISNQPQH
length: 10; V: TRBV29-1; J: TRBJ2-3; CDR3: SVLAGADTQY
length: 14; V: TRBV7-8; J: TRBJ2-3; CDR3: ASSLRAGGDADTQY
length: 13; V: TRBV5-1; J: TRBJ2-7; CDR3: ASRSSPWHTNEQY
length: 11; V: TRBV28; J: TRBJ1-1; CDR3: ASGTRGATEAF
length: 9; V: TRBV7-2; J: TRBJ2-3; CDR3: ASRLTDTQY
length: 15; V: TRBV4-2; J: TRBJ1-2; CDR3: ASSQNYLGGQNYGYT